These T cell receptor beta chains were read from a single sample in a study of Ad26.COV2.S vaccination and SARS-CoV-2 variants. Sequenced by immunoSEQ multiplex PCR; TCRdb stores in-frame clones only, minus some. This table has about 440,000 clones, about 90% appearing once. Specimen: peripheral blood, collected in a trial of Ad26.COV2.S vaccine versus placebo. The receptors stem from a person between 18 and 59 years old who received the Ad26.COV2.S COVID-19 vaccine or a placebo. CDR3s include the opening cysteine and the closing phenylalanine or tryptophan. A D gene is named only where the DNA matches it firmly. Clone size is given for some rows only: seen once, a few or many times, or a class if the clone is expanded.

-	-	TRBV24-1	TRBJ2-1	CATSDPGGEGSYNEQFF	TGTGCCACCAGTGATCCGGGCGGAGAAGGGTCCTACAATGAGCAGTTCTTC
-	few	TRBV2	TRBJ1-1	CASSDPGAVNTEAFF	TGTGCCAGCAGTGACCCCGGGGCAGTGAACACTGAAGCTTTCTTT
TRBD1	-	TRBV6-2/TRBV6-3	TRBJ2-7	CASSPGQAPYEQYF	TGTGCCAGCAGCCCGGGACAGGCTCCCTACGAGCAGTACTTC
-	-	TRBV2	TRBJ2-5	CASSEAQRTTKETQYF	TGTGCCAGCAGTGAAGCGCAACGGACTACGAAAGAGACCCAGTACTTC
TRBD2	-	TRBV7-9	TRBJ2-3	CASSPSGAGGTDTQYF	TGTGCCAGCAGTCCCTCTGGAGCGGGAGGCACAGATACGCAGTATTTT
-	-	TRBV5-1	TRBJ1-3	CASSYGNSGNTIYF	TGCGCCAGCAGCTACGGTAACTCTGGAAACACCATATATTTT
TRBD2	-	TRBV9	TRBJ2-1	CASSVDKAGGVGYEQFF	TGTGCCAGCAGCGTAGATAAGGCGGGAGGGGTCGGGTATGAGCAGTTCTTC
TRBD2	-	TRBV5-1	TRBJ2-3	CASSFLAGGFTDTQYF	TGCGCCAGCAGCTTTCTAGCGGGAGGATTCACAGATACGCAGTATTTT
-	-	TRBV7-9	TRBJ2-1	CASSPEGGYNEQFF	TGTGCCAGCAGCCCAGAAGGGGGTTACAATGAGCAGTTCTTC
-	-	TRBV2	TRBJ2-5	CASSGLGGFQETQYF	TGTGCCAGCAGCGGCCTTGGGGGGTTTCAAGAGACCCAGTACTTC
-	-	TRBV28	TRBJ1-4	CASSLRDVGHEKLFF	TGTGCCAGCAGCTTGAGGGACGTCGGGCATGAAAAACTGTTTTTT
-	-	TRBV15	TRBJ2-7	CATSLQGGTYEQYF	TGTGCCACCAGTCTTCAGGGAGGCACCTACGAGCAGTACTTC
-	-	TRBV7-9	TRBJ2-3	CASSLGQYTDTQYF	TGTGCCAGCAGCTTAGGGCAGTACACAGATACGCAGTATTTT
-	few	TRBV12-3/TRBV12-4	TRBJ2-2	CASSPSGELFF	TGTGCCAGCAGTCCGTCTGGGGAGCTGTTTTTT
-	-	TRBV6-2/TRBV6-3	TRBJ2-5	CASSYSRGETQYF	TGTGCCAGCAGTTACTCTCGGGGAGAGACCCAGTACTTC
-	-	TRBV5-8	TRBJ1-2	CASSLGRPSGYGYTF	TGTGCCAGCAGCTTGGGGCGCCCGAGTGGCTATGGCTACACCTTC
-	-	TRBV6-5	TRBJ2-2	CASSAEAGNTGELFF	TGTGCCAGCAGCGCAGAGGCCGGGAACACCGGGGAGCTGTTTTTT
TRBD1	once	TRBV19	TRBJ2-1	CASRKRGGAYNEQFF	TGTGCCAGTAGAAAACGAGGGGGCGCGTACAATGAGCAGTTCTTC
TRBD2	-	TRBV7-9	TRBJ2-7	CASSLGTSGSDEQYF	TGTGCCAGCAGCTTAGGGACTAGCGGGAGTGACGAGCAGTACTTC
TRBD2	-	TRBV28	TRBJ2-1	CASSLQRESPYNEQFF	TGTGCCAGCAGTTTGCAGCGGGAGTCCCCCTACAATGAGCAGTTCTTC
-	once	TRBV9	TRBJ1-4	CASSVHSGAAEKLFF	TGTGCCAGCAGCGTACATAGTGGGGCAGCTGAAAAACTGTTTTTT
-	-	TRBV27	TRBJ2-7	CASSPLRESYEQYF	TGTGCCAGCAGCCCTCTCAGGGAATCCTACGAGCAGTACTTC
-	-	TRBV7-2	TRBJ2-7	CASSLGSPLVHEQYF	TGTGCCAGCAGCTTAGGATCGCCGCTGGTCCACGAGCAGTACTTC
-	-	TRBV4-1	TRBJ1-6	CASSQESAGGARGSPLHF	TGCGCCAGCAGCCAAGAAAGTGCTGGGGGGGCGCGGGGTTCACCCCTCCACTTT
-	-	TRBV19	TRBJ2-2	CASSINGPPNTGELFF	TGTGCCAGTAGTATAAATGGTCCACCGAACACCGGGGAGCTGTTTTTT
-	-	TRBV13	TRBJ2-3	CASSSLTWADTQYF	TGTGCCAGCAGCTCACTGACATGGGCAGATACGCAGTATTTT
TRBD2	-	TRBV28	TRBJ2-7	CASSLAGGSYEQYF	TGTGCCAGCAGTTTAGCGGGGGGATCTTACGAGCAGTACTTC
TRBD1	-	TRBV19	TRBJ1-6	CASLPGQGRNSPLHF	TGTGCCAGTCTCCCGGGACAGGGTCGTAATTCACCCCTCCACTTT
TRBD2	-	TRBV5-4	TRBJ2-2	CASSLQLAGATGELFF	TGTGCCAGCAGCTTGCAACTAGCGGGAGCGACCGGGGAGCTGTTTTTT
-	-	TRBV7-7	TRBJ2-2	CASSLDNQKPPGELFF	TGTGCCAGCAGCTTAGATAACCAGAAGCCCCCGGGGGAGCTGTTTTTT
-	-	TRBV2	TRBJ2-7	CASSERGFTYEQYF	TGTGCCAGCAGTGAAAGAGGGTTCACCTACGAGCAGTACTTC
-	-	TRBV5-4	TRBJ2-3	CASSNRQGTDTQYF	TGTGCCAGCAGCAACAGACAGGGCACAGATACGCAGTATTTT
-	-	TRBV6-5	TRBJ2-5	CASTSSRSLGTQYF	TGTGCCAGCACCTCCTCAAGGAGTCTGGGGACCCAGTACTTC
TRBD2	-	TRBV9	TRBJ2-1	CASSPGTSGVGNEQFF	TGTGCCAGCAGCCCGGGGACTAGCGGGGTTGGAAATGAGCAGTTCTTC
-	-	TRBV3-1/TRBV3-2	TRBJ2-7	CASSQRDSEQYF	TGTGCCAGCAGCCAACGGGATAGCGAGCAGTACTTC
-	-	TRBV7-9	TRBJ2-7	CASSALTTEQYF	TGTGCCAGCAGCGCCCTGACTACCGAGCAGTACTTC
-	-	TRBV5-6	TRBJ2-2	CASSLANGGELFF	TGTGCCAGCAGCTTGGCCAATGGCGGGGAGCTGTTTTTT
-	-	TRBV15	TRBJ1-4	CATSQGTNEKLFF	TGTGCCACCAGTCAGGGAACTAATGAAAAACTGTTTTTT
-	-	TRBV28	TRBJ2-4	CATGENGFRAKNIQYF	TGTGCCACCGGGGAAAATGGGTTCAGGGCCAAAAACATTCAGTACTTC
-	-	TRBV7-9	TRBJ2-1	CASSLVIDSSYNEQFF	TGTGCCAGCAGCTTAGTTATAGATAGCTCCTACAATGAGCAGTTCTTC
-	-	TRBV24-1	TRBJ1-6	CATGAISPENSPLHF	TGTGCCACCGGGGCTATCTCCCCAGAAAATTCACCCCTCCACTTT
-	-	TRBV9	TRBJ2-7	CASSPHRDTRVTYEQYF	TGTGCCAGCAGCCCACATCGCGACACCAGGGTGACCTACGAGCAGTACTTC
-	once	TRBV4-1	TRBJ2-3	CASSQVDLVYTDTQYF	TGCGCCAGCAGCCAAGTTGACTTAGTTTACACAGATACGCAGTATTTT
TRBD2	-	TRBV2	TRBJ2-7	CASQPGLNLSGGAYEQYF	TGTGCCAGCCAACCAGGGTTAAACCTCAGCGGGGGTGCTTACGAGCAGTACTTC
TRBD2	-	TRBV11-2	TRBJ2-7	CASSFGGDSYEQYF	TGTGCCAGCAGCTTCGGGGGGGACTCCTACGAGCAGTACTTC
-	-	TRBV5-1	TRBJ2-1	CASSYTPGGRIEQFF	TGCGCCAGCAGCTACACACCCGGGGGACGCATTGAGCAGTTCTTC